This T cell receptor beta chain was found in a study of T cells in Graves' hyperthyroidism and ophthalmopathy. Study-wide background: Peripheral blood specimens were obtained at initial diagnosis, prior to any treatment. Whole-study findings and limits: Peripheral blood also featured most of the thyroid clonotypes expanded above 0.001.

This clonotype has more than one count but fewer than ten. The antigen is undetermined. Researchers took RNA transcripts and amplified the TCR beta CDR3 regions from them. Primed by the HTBI set, a first-round RT-PCR was run on the TCR CDR3. A single record per CDR3 protein comes from TCRdb applying MiXCR to the multiplex PCR reads. The data show more than 300,000 distinct CDR3 sequences, 11% to 15% seen once. In germline, CDR1 is LNHDA, CDR2 SQIVND (reference sequence). V was cut by 4 bases and J by 5 bases, with 8 bases left in between. The CDR3 is 12 residues long. Clinical symptoms, serum thyroxine, TRAb, thyroid ultrasound and orbital computed tomography informed diagnoses.

This chain connects TRBV19 to TRBJ1-2; a weak D match, TRBD1 (6 bases). The specimen sequenced was blood. This sequence originates from a woman aged 60-70 years with Graves' hyperthyroidism. The CDR3 sequence: CASSTQGYGYTF. CDR3 DNA sequence: TGTGCCAGTAGTACCCAGGGGTATGGCTACACCTTC.